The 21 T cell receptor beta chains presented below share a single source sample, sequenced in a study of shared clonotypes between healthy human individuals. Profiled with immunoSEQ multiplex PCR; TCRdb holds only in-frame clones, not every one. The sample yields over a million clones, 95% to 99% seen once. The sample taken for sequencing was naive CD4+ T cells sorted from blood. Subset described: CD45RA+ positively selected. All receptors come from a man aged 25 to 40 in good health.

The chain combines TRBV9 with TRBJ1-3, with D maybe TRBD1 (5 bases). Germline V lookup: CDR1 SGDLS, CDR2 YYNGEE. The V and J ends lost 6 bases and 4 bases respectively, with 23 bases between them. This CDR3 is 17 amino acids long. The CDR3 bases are TGTGCCAGCACCTCAGTCCCCCTACAGGCGGCAGGAAACACCATATATTTT. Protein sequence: CASTSVPLQAAGNTIYF.

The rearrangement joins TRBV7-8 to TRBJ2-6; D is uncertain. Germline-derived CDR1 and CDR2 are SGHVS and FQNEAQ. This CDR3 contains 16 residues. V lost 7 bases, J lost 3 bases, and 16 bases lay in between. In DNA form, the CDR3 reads TGTGCCAGCACCCCTTCATCGCGCGTTGGGGCCAACGTCCTGACTTTC. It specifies CASTPSSRVGANVLTF.

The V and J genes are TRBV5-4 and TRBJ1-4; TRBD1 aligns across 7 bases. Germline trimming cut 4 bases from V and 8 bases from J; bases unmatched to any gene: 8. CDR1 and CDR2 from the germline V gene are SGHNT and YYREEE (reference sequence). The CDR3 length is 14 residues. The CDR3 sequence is CASSRGQLGEKLFF. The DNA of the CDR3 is TGTGCCAGCAGCCGGGGACAGTTAGGAGAAAAACTGTTTTTT. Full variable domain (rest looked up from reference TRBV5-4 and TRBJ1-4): ETGVTQSPTHLIKTRGQQVTLRCSSQSGHNTVSWYQQALGQGPQFIFQYYREEENGRGNFPPRFSGLQFPNYSSELNVNALELDDSALYLCASSRGQLGEKLFFGSGTQLSVL.

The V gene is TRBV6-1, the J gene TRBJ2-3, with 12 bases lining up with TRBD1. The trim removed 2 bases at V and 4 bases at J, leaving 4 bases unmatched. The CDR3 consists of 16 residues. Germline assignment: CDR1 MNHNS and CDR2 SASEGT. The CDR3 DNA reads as TGTGCCAGCAGTGAAAGGGGGGACAGGGGGCCAGATACGCAGTATTTT. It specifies CASSERGDRGPDTQYF.

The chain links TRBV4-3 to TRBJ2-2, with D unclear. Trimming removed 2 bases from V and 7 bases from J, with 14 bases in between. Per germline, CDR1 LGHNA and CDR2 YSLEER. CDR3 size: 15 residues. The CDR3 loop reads CASSQYARQVGELFF. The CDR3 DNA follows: TGCGCCAGCAGCCAATACGCGCGTCAGGTCGGGGAGCTGTTTTTT.

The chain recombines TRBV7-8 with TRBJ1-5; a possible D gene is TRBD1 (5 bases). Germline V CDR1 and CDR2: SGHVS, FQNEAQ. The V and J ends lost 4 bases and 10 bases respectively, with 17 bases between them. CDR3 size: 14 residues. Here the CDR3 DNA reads TGTGCCAGCAGCTCCGGGACCGTTTCGCGCCCCCAGCATTTT. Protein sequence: CASSSGTVSRPQHF.

CDR3 DNA sequence: TGTGCCAGCAGCGTAGATGCCGTACCTACGGGGGGAAACACCATATATTTT. It specifies CASSVDAVPTGGNTIYF. This rearrangement joins TRBV9 to TRBJ1-3, with D uncertain. This CDR3 region has 17 residues. The V end was cut by 0 bases, the J end by 4 bases, with 17 bases between. The germline V gene encodes CDR1 SGDLS and CDR2 YYNGEE.

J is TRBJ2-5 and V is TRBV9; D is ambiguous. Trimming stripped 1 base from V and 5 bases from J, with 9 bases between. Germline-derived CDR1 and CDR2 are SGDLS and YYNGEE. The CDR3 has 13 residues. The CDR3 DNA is TGTGCCAGCAGCGTATCCCCTGGGGAGACCCAGTACTTC. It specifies CASSVSPGETQYF.

The CDR3: CASSLGTRGTQYF. Written as DNA, the CDR3 is TGTGCCAGCAGTTTAGGGACCCGGGGGACCCAGTACTTC. This chain links TRBV27 with TRBJ2-5; D is possibly TRBD1 or TRBD2 (5 bases each). Germline V gene data show CDR1 as MNHEY and CDR2 as SMNVEV (reference sequence). Trimming pared 2 bases from V and 7 bases from J, leaving 11 bases between. There are 13 residues in the CDR3.

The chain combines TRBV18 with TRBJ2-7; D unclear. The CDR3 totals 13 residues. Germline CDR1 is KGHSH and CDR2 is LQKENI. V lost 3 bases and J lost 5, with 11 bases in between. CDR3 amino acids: CASSPLESNEQYF. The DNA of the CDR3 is TGTGCCAGCTCACCGCTTGAGTCGAACGAGCAGTACTTC.

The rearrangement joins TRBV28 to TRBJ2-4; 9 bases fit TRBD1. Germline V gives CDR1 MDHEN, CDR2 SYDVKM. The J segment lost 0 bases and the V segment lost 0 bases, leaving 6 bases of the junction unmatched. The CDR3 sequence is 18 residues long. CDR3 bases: TGTGCCAGCAGTTTATGGTCTGGGACAGGGCTAGCCAAAAACATTCAGTACTTC. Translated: CASSLWSGTGLAKNIQYF.

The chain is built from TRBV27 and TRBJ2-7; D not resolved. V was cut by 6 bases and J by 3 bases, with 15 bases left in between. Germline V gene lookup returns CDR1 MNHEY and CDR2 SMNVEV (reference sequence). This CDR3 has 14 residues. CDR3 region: CASSEFWPDYEQYF. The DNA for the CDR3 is TGTGCCAGCAGCGAATTTTGGCCAGACTACGAGCAGTACTTC.

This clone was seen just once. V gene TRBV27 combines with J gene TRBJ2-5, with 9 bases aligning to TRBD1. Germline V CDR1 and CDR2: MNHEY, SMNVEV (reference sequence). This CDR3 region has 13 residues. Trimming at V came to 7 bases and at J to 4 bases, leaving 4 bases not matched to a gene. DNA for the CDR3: TGTGCCAGCACGGGACAGGGTGGAGAGACCCAGTACTTC. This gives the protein CASTGQGGETQYF.

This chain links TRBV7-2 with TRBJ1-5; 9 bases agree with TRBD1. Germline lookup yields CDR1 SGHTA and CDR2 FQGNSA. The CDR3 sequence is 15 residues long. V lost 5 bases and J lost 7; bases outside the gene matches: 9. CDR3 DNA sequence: TGTGCCAGCAGCGGGCGGACAGGGGCGGGCCAGCCCCAGCATTTT. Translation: CASSGRTGAGQPQHF.

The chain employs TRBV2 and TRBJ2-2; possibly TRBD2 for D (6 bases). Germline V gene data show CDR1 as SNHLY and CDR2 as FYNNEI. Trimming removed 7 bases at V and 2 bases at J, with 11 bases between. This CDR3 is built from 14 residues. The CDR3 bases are TGTGCCAGCACCCTAGCGAGAAACACCGGGGAGCTGTTTTTT. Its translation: CASTLARNTGELFF.

The CDR3 reads CASSPGGERRVTEQFF. In nucleotides, the CDR3 is TGTGCCAGCTCACCAGGGGGAGAGAGGCGGGTTACTGAGCAGTTCTTC. The V and J genes are TRBV18 and TRBJ2-1; D may be TRBD1 or TRBD2 (5 bases each). Trimming took off 2 bases at V and 9 bases at J, with 20 bases between the two ends. CDR1 KGHSH and CDR2 LQKENI come from the germline V gene. The CDR3 runs to 16 residues.

CDR3 nucleotide sequence: TGTGCCAGCAGCGTAGGCCCCAGGGGACAAGAGACCCAGTACTTC. Protein: CASSVGPRGQETQYF. The gene calls are TRBV9 and TRBJ2-5; D perhaps matches TRBD1 (6 bases). Trimming shortened V by 0 bases and J by 2 bases, and 11 bases separated the two germline ends. Germline CDR1 reads SGDLS; CDR2 reads YYNGEE. The CDR3 sequence is 15 residues long.

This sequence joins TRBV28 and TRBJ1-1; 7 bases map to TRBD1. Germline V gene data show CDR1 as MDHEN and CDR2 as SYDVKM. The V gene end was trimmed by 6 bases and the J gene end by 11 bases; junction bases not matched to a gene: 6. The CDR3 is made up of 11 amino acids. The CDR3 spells CASRIPGQAFF. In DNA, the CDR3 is TGTGCCAGCAGGATTCCGGGACAGGCTTTCTTT. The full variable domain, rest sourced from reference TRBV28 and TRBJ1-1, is DVKVTQSSRYLVKRTGEKVFLECVQDMDHENMFWYRQDPGLGLRLIYFSYDVKMKEKGDIPEGYSVSREKKERFSLILESASTNQTSMYLCASRIPGQAFFGQGTRLTVV.

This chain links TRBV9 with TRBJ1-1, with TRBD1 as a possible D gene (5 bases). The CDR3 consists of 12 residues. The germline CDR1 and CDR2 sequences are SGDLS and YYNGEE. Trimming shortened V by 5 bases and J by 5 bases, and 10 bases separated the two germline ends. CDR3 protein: CASRGDKTEAFF. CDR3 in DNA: TGTGCCAGCAGGGGGGATAAGACTGAAGCTTTCTTT.

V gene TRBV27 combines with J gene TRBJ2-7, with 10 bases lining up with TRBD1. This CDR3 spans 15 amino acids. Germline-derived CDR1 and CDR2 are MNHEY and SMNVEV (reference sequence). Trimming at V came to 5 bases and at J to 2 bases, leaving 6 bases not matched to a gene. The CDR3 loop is CASSPRGQGPYEQYF. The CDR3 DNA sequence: TGTGCCAGCAGTCCCAGGGGACAGGGGCCCTACGAGCAGTACTTC.

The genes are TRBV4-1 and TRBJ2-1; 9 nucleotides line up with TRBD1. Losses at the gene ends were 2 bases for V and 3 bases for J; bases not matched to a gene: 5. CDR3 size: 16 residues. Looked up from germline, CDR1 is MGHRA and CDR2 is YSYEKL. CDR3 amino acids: CASSQYDRGFYNEQFF. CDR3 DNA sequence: TGCGCCAGCAGCCAATACGACAGGGGGTTCTACAATGAGCAGTTCTTC.